The 24 T cell receptor beta chains listed next were all sequenced from one sample in a study of blood T cell repertoires in COVID-19. The assay was immunoSEQ multiplex PCR, and TCRdb's table has in-frame clones only and misses some. This sample yields around 54,000 clones, of which approximately 90% are seen a single time; 6.5% to 9% belongs to the top ten. The sequencing input was peripheral blood. Receptors originate from a woman aged 40 to 50 with active COVID-19.

This clone was seen a single time. The gene calls are TRBV5-1 and TRBJ1-6; a weak D match, TRBD1 (6 bases). Germline loops: CDR1 SGHRS, CDR2 YFSETQ. V was shortened by 4 bases and J by 7 bases, with 12 bases between the two germline ends. This CDR3 spans 14 amino acids. CDR3 region: CASSVGTQNSPLHF. The CDR3, as DNA: TGCGCCAGCAGCGTCGGGACACAAAATTCACCCCTCCACTTT.

V and J are TRBV19 and TRBJ2-6; TRBD1 agrees at 8 bases. This CDR3 has 16 residues. Per germline, CDR1 LNHDA and CDR2 SQIVND (reference sequence). The junction had 6 bases not matched to a gene; V was cut back by 6 bases and J by 2 bases. CDR3 coding DNA: TGTGCCAGTAGAACGTTGACAGGGGCTGGGGCCAACGTCCTGACTTTC. Residues: CASRTLTGAGANVLTF.

The chain has TRBV7-9 and TRBJ2-7; perhaps TRBD2 as D (5 bases). Germline V gene data show CDR1 as SEHNR and CDR2 as FQNEAQ (reference sequence). The CDR3 runs 14 residues. Trimming pared 5 bases from V and 1 base from J, leaving 12 bases between. The DNA of the CDR3 is TGTGCCAGCAGCCGTTCTAGGGAGTCCTACGAGCAGTACTTC. This sequence encodes CASSRSRESYEQYF.

J is TRBJ2-4 and V is TRBV5-1; TRBD1 matches 8 bases. Germline CDR1 and CDR2: SGHRS and YFSETQ. The CDR3 runs to 18 residues. Unmatched junction bases numbered 15, after V lost 4 bases and J lost 3 bases. Written as DNA, the CDR3 is TGCGCCAGCAGCCCCGACCGGGACAGGCATTTGGGCAAAAACATTCAGTACTTC. As protein: CASSPDRDRHLGKNIQYF.

V usage is TRBV3-1 (or the pseudogene TRBV3-2) and J usage is TRBJ2-7, with 7 bases fitting TRBD2. This CDR3 has 14 amino acids. Germline loops: CDR1 LGHDT, CDR2 YNNKEL (reference sequence). The V gene end was trimmed by 1 base and the J gene end by 5 bases; junction bases not matched to a gene: 5. CDR3 protein: CASSQGEGVDEQYF. The CDR3, as DNA: TGTGCCAGCAGCCAAGGGGAGGGTGTAGACGAGCAGTACTTC.

The chain uses TRBV19 and TRBJ2-1; TRBD2 matches at 7 bases. CDR1 is LNHDA and CDR2 is SQIVND in the germline V gene (reference sequence). The CDR3 runs 13 residues. The J segment lost 16 bases and the V segment lost 3 bases, leaving 12 bases of the junction unmatched. CDR3 coding DNA: TGTGCCAGTAGTATCGGGGAGGGTCGAAGCCACTTCTTC. The encoded protein is CASSIGEGRSHFF. Combining the CDR3 with reference TRBV19 and TRBJ2-1 gives the whole variable domain DGGITQSPKYLFRKEGQNVTLSCEQNLNHDAMYWYRQDPGQGLRLIYYSQIVNDFQKGDIAEGYSVSREKKESFPLTVTSAQKNPTAFYLCASSIGEGRSHFFGPGTRLTVL.

This chain's CDR3 is CASSEATSGGIFTDTQYF. The DNA for the CDR3 is TGTGCCAGCAGTGAAGCGACTAGCGGGGGAATATTCACAGATACGCAGTATTTT. The chain recombines TRBV6-1 with TRBJ2-3; 12 nucleotides agree with TRBD2. The CDR3 has 18 residues. Germline lookup yields CDR1 MNHNS and CDR2 SASEGT. Losses at the gene ends were 0 bases for V and 2 bases for J; bases not matched to a gene: 6.

V gene TRBV11-3 combines with J gene TRBJ2-2; D ambiguous. The CDR3 consists of 16 residues. Between the trimmed V and J ends, which lost 1 base and 6 bases, there was a span of 15 bases. Germline V gene sequence: CDR1 SGHNT, CDR2 YENEEA. The CDR3, as DNA: TGTGCCAGCAGCTTAGGCAGGTTCCCCAATTCCGGGGAGCTGTTTTTT. It encodes CASSLGRFPNSGELFF.

This chain uses TRBV6-5 with TRBJ1-6; 9 bases are a match to TRBD1. After removal of 2 bases from V and 6 bases from J, the junction contained 2 bases not matched to a gene. This CDR3 spans 15 amino acids. Germline values: CDR1 MNHEY, CDR2 SVGAGI. The CDR3 region has the DNA TGTGCCAGCAGTTACCCGGGACAGGGTAATTCACCCCTCCACTTT. It codes for CASSYPGQGNSPLHF.

The chain has TRBV3-1 (or the pseudogene TRBV3-2) and TRBJ1-2, with TRBD1 matching 10 bases. The junction had 7 bases not matched to a gene; V was cut back by 3 bases and J by 6 bases. Germline CDR1 LGHDT, CDR2 YNNKEL (reference sequence). This CDR3 has 15 residues. This chain's CDR3 is CASSHLDRGLDGYTF. CDR3 DNA sequence: TGTGCCAGCAGCCACCTTGACAGGGGGCTAGATGGCTACACCTTC.

The rearrangement links TRBV5-1 to TRBJ1-1; TRBD1 aligns across 11 bases. CDR3 length equals 14 residues. The germline CDR1 and CDR2 sequences are SGHRS and YFSETQ. With 4 bases clipped from V and 5 bases from J, the junction kept 4 bases outside the gene matches. CDR3 loop: CASSPGTGGTEAFF. The CDR3 bases are TGCGCCAGCAGCCCCGGGACAGGGGGAACTGAAGCTTTCTTT.

This clone is judged medium-sized (0.01 to 0.1%). The chain recombines TRBV11-1 with TRBJ2-2; TRBD1 aligns across 8 bases. This CDR3 is built from 15 residues. J was trimmed by 3 bases and V by 5 bases; bases with no gene match: 5. Germline V gene data show CDR1 as SGHAT and CDR2 as FQDESV (reference sequence). The CDR3 loop reads CASSIGQGHTGELFF. The CDR3 DNA is TGTGCCAGCAGCATAGGACAGGGACACACCGGGGAGCTGTTTTTT.

The rearrangement joins TRBV4-1 to TRBJ2-7; D is undetermined. This CDR3 contains 15 residues. The V end lost 4 bases, the J end lost 3 bases, and 16 bases lay between the germline ends. Germline V gene sequence: CDR1 MGHRA, CDR2 YSYEKL. The CDR3 loop reads CASSLRSFGDYEQYF. CDR3 sequence (DNA): TGCGCCAGCAGCCTAAGATCTTTCGGAGACTACGAGCAGTACTTC.

CDR3 loop: CASSPGTGNQPQHF. In DNA form, the CDR3 reads TGTGCCAGCTCACCTGGGACAGGGAATCAGCCCCAGCATTTT. V and J are TRBV18 and TRBJ1-5, with 9 bases that match TRBD1. This CDR3 contains 14 residues. V was pared by 3 bases and J by 4 bases, with 1 base of the junction left unmatched. The germline gives CDR1 KGHSH, CDR2 LQKENI.

The rearrangement links TRBV6-2 or TRBV6-3 to TRBJ2-2; possibly TRBD2 for D (6 bases). Trimming removed 2 bases at V and 4 bases at J, with 8 bases between. CDR1 is MNHEY and CDR2 is SVGEGT in the germline V gene. The CDR3 sequence is 14 residues long. The CDR3 region has the DNA TGTGCCAGCAGTTACGGAGGGAGCACCGGGGAGCTGTTTTTT. Translating it yields CASSYGGSTGELFF.

Sample share makes this clone medium-sized (0.01 to 0.1%). The gene calls are TRBV7-2 and TRBJ2-7, with 13 nucleotides matching TRBD2. V shed 5 bases, J shed 5 bases, and the junction held 6 bases outside the gene matches. This CDR3 has 15 amino acids. Germline CDR1 reads SGHTA; CDR2 reads FQGNSA. DNA for the CDR3: TGTGCCAGCAGCAAACTAGCGGGGGGGCTGCACGAGCAGTACTTC. Translation gives CASSKLAGGLHEQYF.

The rearrangement joins TRBV6-5 to TRBJ1-6; TRBD1 is a possible D gene (6 bases). The germline V gene has CDR1 MNHEY and CDR2 SVGAGI. The CDR3 runs 15 residues. V was shortened by 6 bases and J by 7 bases, with 16 bases between the two germline ends. The CDR3 sequence: CASSPATGRNSPLHF. The CDR3 DNA reads as TGTGCCAGCAGCCCCGCCACAGGGCGGAATTCACCCCTCCACTTT.

The J gene is TRBJ2-5, the V gene TRBV10-3; TRBD2 aligns across 9 bases. The germline V gene encodes CDR1 ENHRY and CDR2 SYGVKD. The CDR3 consists of 15 residues. V lost 2 bases and J lost 0; bases outside the gene matches: 1. The chain's CDR3 is CAISESGGNQETQYF. The CDR3 DNA follows: TGTGCCATCAGTGAGAGCGGGGGGAACCAAGAGACCCAGTACTTC.

This clone was seen once. The V gene is TRBV29-1, the J gene TRBJ1-1; TRBD1 matches at 10 bases. The CDR3 loop spans 11 amino acids. Per the germline V gene, CDR1 is SQVTM and CDR2 is ANQGSEA. V lost 4 bases and J lost 11; bases outside the gene matches: 4. The CDR3, as DNA: TGCAGCGTTGGGGACAGGGGATGGGCTTTCTTT. This codes for CSVGDRGWAFF.

The chain is built from TRBV11-2 and TRBJ1-1; 8 bases match TRBD1. Germline V gives CDR1 SGHAT, CDR2 FQNNGV. The CDR3 loop spans 16 amino acids. V was clipped by 5 bases and J by 1 base; unmatched bases: 9. CDR3 sequence reads: CASSPQGGRWNTEAFF. In DNA form, the CDR3 reads TGTGCCAGCAGCCCACAGGGGGGGCGTTGGAACACTGAAGCTTTCTTT. Looking up the rest from reference TRBV11-2 and TRBJ1-1 gives the full variable domain: EAGVAQSPRYKIIEKRQSVAFWCNPISGHATLYWYQQILGQGPKLLIQFQNNGVVDDSQLPKDRFSAERLKGVDSTLKIQPAKLEDSAVYLCASSPQGGRWNTEAFFGQGTRLTVV.

The chain joins TRBV5-4 to TRBJ2-2, with TRBD1 matching 9 bases. V was pared by 4 bases and J by 5 bases, with 6 bases of the junction left unmatched. Germline CDR1 reads SGHNT; CDR2 reads YYREEE (reference sequence). CDR3 length: 15 amino acids. The CDR3 nucleotides are TGTGCCAGCAGCCCTAGGGACAGGGTAACCGGGGAGCTGTTTTTT. Protein sequence: CASSPRDRVTGELFF.

This clone was seen once. The CDR3 protein is CASSLVSDLRGEQFF. The CDR3 DNA sequence: TGTGCCAGCAGCTTGGTTAGCGACCTTCGGGGTGAGCAGTTCTTC. The genes are TRBV7-9 and TRBJ2-1, with D possibly being TRBD2 (5 bases). The V and J ends lost 3 bases and 9 bases respectively, with 18 bases between them. The CDR3 sequence is 15 residues long. Germline V gene lookup returns CDR1 SEHNR and CDR2 FQNEAQ (reference sequence).

This clone was seen a handful of times. This chain uses TRBV4-3 with TRBJ2-5; unclear D gene. Germline V gives CDR1 LGHNA, CDR2 YSLEER. Trimming shortened V by 2 bases and J by 9 bases, and 13 bases separated the two germline ends. This CDR3 is built from 13 residues. This chain's CDR3 is CASSQTSTGSQYF. The CDR3 nucleotides are TGCGCCAGCAGCCAAACCTCGACGGGTTCCCAGTACTTC.

Here the CDR3 reads CASSDNRRRNSPLHF. As DNA, the CDR3 is TGTGCCAGCAGCGACAACAGGCGTAGGAATTCACCCCTCCACTTT. The genes are TRBV7-8 and TRBJ1-6; a weak D match, TRBD1 (5 bases). CDR3 length: 15 amino acids. V was pared by 5 bases and J by 7 bases, with 15 bases between. CDR1 is SGHVS and CDR2 is FQNEAQ in the germline V gene.